These 9 T cell receptor beta chains share one sample of origin, sequenced in a study of resident and recirculating memory T cells in vitiligo. The repertoire was sequenced with immunoSEQ multiplex PCR; TCRdb's copy has only in-frame clones and lacks some. In the table there are roughly 80,000 clones, roughly 94% of which are singletons. The sequenced material came from blood. These TCRs come from a male donor with vitiligo.

This chain joins TRBV5-3 and TRBJ2-1; D might be TRBD1 (5 bases). TRBV5-3 is flagged as an ORF with uncertain function. The ends were cut back, 4 bases at V and 7 bases at J, with 9 bases in the middle. The CDR3 is 12 amino acids. The CDR3 DNA sequence: TGTGCCAGAAGCCGGAAGGGGAATGAGCAGTTCTTC. As protein: CARSRKGNEQFF.

With respect to this clone: An end of the junction does not agree with germline; a read error may underlie this. The chain uses TRBV18 and TRBJ2-3; 9 bases are shared with TRBD2. The CDR3 is made up of 13 amino acids. From germline, CDR1 is KGHSH and CDR2 LQKENI. The CDR3 coding sequence is TGTGCCAGCTCACCCATAGCGGGAGAGGCCCTAGGTTTT. This sequence encodes CASSPIAGEALGF.

V is TRBV7-2 and J is TRBJ1-5; 8 bases are shared with TRBD1. The CDR3 covers 15 residues. Germline V gene sequence: CDR1 SGHTA, CDR2 FQGNSA. Unmatched junction bases numbered 7, after V lost 2 bases and J lost 7 bases. CDR3 sequence: CASSLWRQGAQPQHF. DNA of the CDR3: TGTGCCAGCAGCTTATGGAGGCAGGGGGCACAGCCCCAGCATTTT.

The CDR3 loop is CASGTSGRGEQFF. The CDR3, as DNA: TGTGCCAGCGGGACTAGCGGGAGGGGGGAGCAGTTCTTC. V and J are TRBV9 and TRBJ2-1, with 16 bases matching TRBD2. Germline CDR1 is SGDLS and CDR2 is YYNGEE. The V and J ends lost 7 bases and 10 bases, in that order; junction bases with no gene match: 2. This CDR3 is built from 13 residues.

The chain combines TRBV28 with TRBJ2-5; 10 bases align to TRBD1. The J call is in doubt because the DNA end fits TRBJ2-7 better. The CDR3 runs 15 residues. CDR1 is MDHEN and CDR2 is SYDVKM in the germline V gene. CDR3 amino acids: CASSYRDRGRYEQYF. CDR3 coding DNA: TGTGCCAGCAGTTACCGGGACAGGGGACGCTACGAGCAGTACTTC.

Worth noting for this clone: One end of the junction varies from germline; a read error may be responsible. This sequence joins TRBV18 and TRBJ2-1; 7 nucleotides align to TRBD1. Germline V gives CDR1 KGHSH, CDR2 LQKENI. The CDR3 covers 15 residues. CDR3 residues: CASAPTIRGYNEQFF. The CDR3 bases are TGTGCCAGCGCACCGACTATCAGGGGGTACAATGAGCAGTTCTTC. The variable domain in full, with the rest retrieved from reference TRBV18 and TRBJ2-1, is NAGVMQNPRHLVRRRGQEARLRCSPMKGHSHVYWYRQLPEEGLKFMVYLQKENIIDESGMPKERFSAEFPKEGPSILRIQQVVRGDSAAYFCASAPTIRGYNEQFFGPGTRLTVL.

This clone was found once. The chain carries TRBV7-2 and TRBJ2-7; D remains ambiguous. The CDR3 sequence is 14 residues long. Germline CDR1 is SGHTA and CDR2 is FQGNSA. V was cut by 1 base and J by 0 bases, with 7 bases left in between. Written as DNA, the CDR3 is TGTGCCAGCAGCTTAGGGGCAGCCTCCTACGAGCAGTACTTC. Translating it yields CASSLGAASYEQYF.

The chain uses TRBV7-2 and TRBJ2-1, with a weak D call TRBD2 (6 bases). Germline CDR1 SGHTA, CDR2 FQGNSA. Between the trimmed V and J ends, which lost 2 bases and 9 bases, there was a span of 17 bases. This CDR3 comprises 15 residues. CDR3 coding DNA: TGTGCCAGCAGCTTAAATAGCGGTACTATTGGTGAGCAGTTCTTC. Amino acid sequence: CASSLNSGTIGEQFF.

The chain combines TRBV6-4 with TRBJ2-2, with 10 bases fitting TRBD2. Germline V gives CDR1 MRHNA, CDR2 SNTAGT. V shed 8 bases, J shed 3 bases, and the junction held 0 bases outside the gene matches. This CDR3 has 13 amino acids. The CDR3 here is CASGTSDTGELFF. CDR3 DNA sequence: TGTGCCAGCGGGACTAGCGACACCGGGGAGCTGTTTTTT.